The 29 T cell receptor beta chains listed next were all sequenced from one sample in a study of T cell changes during pregnancy in multiple sclerosis. Method: immunoSEQ multiplex PCR; TCRdb's copy keeps in-frame clones and lacks some. Of fewer than 45,000 clones in the sample, under 95% were seen once. Here the sequenced sample was CD4+ T cells from peripheral blood mononuclear cells, taken in the third trimester of pregnancy. Receptor source: a female donor with multiple sclerosis, enrolled in a pregnancy study.

In regard to this clone: Additional DNA sequences in this sample encode the identical CDR3. The chain carries TRBV7-3 and TRBJ2-6; 7 bases line up with TRBD2. V dropped 1 base and J dropped 2; count of bases not matched to a gene: 2. The V gene's germline CDR1 is SGHTA and CDR2 FQGTGA. CDR3 length: 16 amino acids. The CDR3 DNA follows: TGTGCCAGCAGCTTAAGCGGGGGAGCTGGGGCCAACGTCCTGACTTTC. Residues: CASSLSGGAGANVLTF.

For this clone: Sequence at one end of the junction differs from germline and may be a read error. V and J are TRBV9 and TRBJ2-1; D not certain. The germline V gene encodes CDR1 SGDLS and CDR2 YYNGEE. CDR3 length equals 15 residues. CDR3 nucleotide sequence: TGTGCCAGCAGCGTAGGCCGAGCTTCCTTCAATGAGCAGTTCTTC. Translated: CASSVGRASFNEQFF.

V gene TRBV9 combines with J gene TRBJ1-2; D is perhaps TRBD1 (5 bases). Germline V gives CDR1 SGDLS, CDR2 YYNGEE. This CDR3 comprises 13 residues. Trimming removed 0 bases from V and 8 bases from J, with 11 bases in between. The DNA of the CDR3 is TGTGCCAGCAGCGTAGTGGGTGGACACGGCTACACCTTC. Residues: CASSVVGGHGYTF. The entire variable domain, with the rest obtained from reference TRBV9 and TRBJ1-2, is as follows: DSGVTQTPKHLITATGQRVTLRCSPRSGDLSVYWYQQSLDQGLQFLIQYYNGEERAKGNILERFSAQQFPDLHSELNLSSLELGDSALYFCASSVVGGHGYTFGSGTRLTVV.

V gene TRBV29-1 combines with J gene TRBJ1-3; 9 positions match TRBD1. Germline V lookup: CDR1 SQVTM, CDR2 ANQGSEA. V lost 6 bases to trimming and J lost 0 bases; unmatched junction nucleotides: 0. This CDR3 has 13 residues. The CDR3 is CSVTGGSGNTIYF. CDR3 nucleotide sequence: TGCAGCGTGACAGGGGGCTCTGGAAACACCATATATTTT.

J is TRBJ2-2 and V is TRBV6-5, with TRBD1 identical over 7 bases. Germline lookup yields CDR1 MNHEY and CDR2 SVGAGI. This CDR3 is 14 amino acids long. Trimming removed 6 bases from V and 4 bases from J; junction bases left unmatched: 5. DNA of the CDR3: TGTGCCAGCAGAGTCTCAGGGGGCACCGGGGAGCTGTTTTTT. Its translation is CASRVSGGTGELFF.

The chain links TRBV7-3 to TRBJ1-2; D gene uncertain. CDR3 size: 17 residues. Per the germline V gene, CDR1 is SGHTA and CDR2 is FQGTGA. V was cut by 5 bases and J by 1 base, with 20 bases left in between. The CDR3 DNA reads as TGTGCCAGCAGCCCAGGACTGAAGGGCGGGTTTAACTATGGCTACACCTTC. This encodes CASSPGLKGGFNYGYTF.

This clone appeared a few times. The CDR3 loop is CASSLVGTGDSPLHF. For the CDR3, the DNA is TGCGCCAGCAGCTTGGTAGGGACAGGGGATTCACCCCTCCACTTT. V usage is TRBV5-1 and J usage is TRBJ1-6; 10 bases fit TRBD1. Germline CDR1 reads SGHRS; CDR2 reads YFSETQ. CDR3 length: 15 amino acids. With V trimmed by 0 bases and J by 8 bases, 2 bases remained unmatched.

J is TRBJ2-1 and V is TRBV29-1; unclear D gene. V lost 7 bases, J lost 5 bases, and 9 bases lay in between. Germline values: CDR1 SQVTM, CDR2 ANQGSEA. CDR3 length: 11 amino acids. CDR3 coding DNA: TGCAGCGCACAGAAAAACAATGAGCAGTTCTTC. Amino acids: CSAQKNNEQFF.

The V and J genes are TRBV10-3 and TRBJ2-1, with 7 bases lining up with TRBD2. This CDR3 contains 15 residues. After removal of 2 bases from V and 6 bases from J, the junction contained 7 bases not matched to a gene. The germline V gene encodes CDR1 ENHRY and CDR2 SYGVKD. CDR3 bases: TGTGCCATCAGTGAGAAAGGCGGGAGTGGCAATGAGCAGTTCTTC. Its translation is CAISEKGGSGNEQFF.

This sequence joins TRBV2 and TRBJ1-1; D possibly corresponds to TRBD1 (5 bases). Germline V CDR1 and CDR2: SNHLY, FYNNEI. The germline V and J ends were trimmed by 6 bases and 1 base, with 15 bases remaining between them. This CDR3 is 15 amino acids long. CDR3 amino acids: CASSASRGGNTEAFF. CDR3 in DNA: TGTGCCAGCAGCGCATCCCGGGGGGGGAACACTGAAGCTTTCTTT.

The chain joins TRBV5-1 to TRBJ2-3; no definite D call. The V end lost 1 base, the J end lost 6 bases, and 30 bases lay between the germline ends. Germline loops: CDR1 SGHRS, CDR2 YFSETQ. This CDR3 has 20 residues. CDR3 region: CASSLPQQTTAFGHFDTQYF. CDR3 coding DNA: TGCGCCAGCAGCTTGCCACAACAAACAACCGCCTTTGGGCATTTTGATACGCAGTATTTT.

This chain joins TRBV9 and TRBJ1-2, with D perhaps matching TRBD1 (5 bases). This CDR3 spans 14 amino acids. Trimming removed 2 bases at V and 2 bases at J, with 10 bases between. CDR1 SGDLS and CDR2 YYNGEE come from the germline V gene. CDR3 bases: TGTGCCAGCAGCGTGGTGGGGGGGAACTATGGCTACACCTTC. It specifies CASSVVGGNYGYTF.

This clone was picked up one time. The chain has TRBV7-2 and TRBJ1-1; 11 bases are a match to TRBD1. V lost 3 bases and J lost 1; bases outside the gene matches: 4. Germline V gene lookup returns CDR1 SGHTA and CDR2 FQGNSA. The CDR3 sequence is 16 residues long. The CDR3 DNA follows: TGTGCCAGCAGCTTCGGACAGGGGGCGGCGAACACTGAAGCTTTCTTT. Residues: CASSFGQGAANTEAFF.

The rearrangement uses TRBV7-7 and TRBJ2-3, with D perhaps TRBD2 (6 bases). The V gene lost 5 bases and the J gene lost 2 bases, with 11 bases spanning the gap. This CDR3 has 14 residues. Germline V CDR1 and CDR2: SSHAT, FNYEAQ (reference sequence). CDR3 coding DNA: TGTGCCAGCAGCCCGGACTATTCCACAGATACGCAGTATTTT. Protein sequence: CASSPDYSTDTQYF. The complete variable domain, with remaining parts taken from reference TRBV7-7 and TRBJ2-3, reads GAGVSQSPRYKVTKRGQDVTLRCDPISSHATLYWYQQALGQGPEFLTYFNYEAQPDKSGLPSDRFSAERPEGSISTLTIQRTEQRDSAMYRCASSPDYSTDTQYFGPGTRLTVL.

The J gene is TRBJ1-4, the V gene TRBV29-1; no clear D. Per the germline V gene, CDR1 is SQVTM and CDR2 is ANQGSEA. Deletions cut 7 bases from V and 5 bases from J, with 8 bases between. The CDR3 consists of 11 residues. CDR3 protein: CSGHFNEKLFF. The CDR3 region has the DNA TGCAGCGGACACTTCAATGAAAAACTGTTTTTT. The full variable domain, in which reference TRBV29-1 and TRBJ1-4 provide the parts outside the CDR3, is SAVISQKPSRDICQRGTSLTIQCQVDSQVTMMFWYRQQPGQSLTLIATANQGSEATYESGFVIDKFPISRPNLTFSTLTVSNMSPEDSSIYLCSGHFNEKLFFGSGTQLSVL.

The rearrangement joins TRBV19 to TRBJ2-3, with D perhaps TRBD2 (7 bases). Trimming took off 6 bases at V and 2 bases at J, with 18 bases between the two ends. The CDR3 runs to 16 residues. Germline V gives CDR1 LNHDA, CDR2 SQIVND (reference sequence). CDR3 nucleotides: TGTGCCAGTAGGCCGGGGGGCGGGATGATCACAGATACGCAGTATTTT. The encoded protein is CASRPGGGMITDTQYF.

V is TRBV13 and J is TRBJ1-1, with D perhaps TRBD1 (5 bases). Trimming stripped 5 bases from V and 5 bases from J, with 18 bases between. Germline-derived CDR1 and CDR2 are PRHDT and FYEKMQ (reference sequence). This CDR3 is built from 15 residues. CDR3 protein: CASSLNSQGRTEAFF. The CDR3 DNA is TGTGCCAGCAGCCTCAATTCCCAGGGTAGGACTGAAGCTTTCTTT. Using reference TRBV13 and TRBJ1-1 for the parts outside the CDR3, the full variable domain is AAGVIQSPRHLIKEKRETATLKCYPIPRHDTVYWYQQGPGQDPQFLISFYEKMQSDKGSIPDRFSAQQFSDYHSELNMSSLELGDSALYFCASSLNSQGRTEAFFGQGTRLTVV.

The V gene is TRBV9, the J gene TRBJ2-3, with TRBD2 identical over 10 bases. The CDR3 runs 16 residues. The ends lost 0 bases at V and 2 bases at J; junction bases unmatched: 3. Germline assignment: CDR1 SGDLS and CDR2 YYNGEE. CDR3: CASSVGSGGATDTQYF. The CDR3 DNA follows: TGTGCCAGCAGCGTAGGGAGCGGGGGGGCCACAGATACGCAGTATTTT. Variable domain in full (rest from reference TRBV9 and TRBJ2-3): DSGVTQTPKHLITATGQRVTLRCSPRSGDLSVYWYQQSLDQGLQFLIQYYNGEERAKGNILERFSAQQFPDLHSELNLSSLELGDSALYFCASSVGSGGATDTQYFGPGTRLTVL.

CDR3 sequence reads: CASSPQSLAGAKQYF. For the CDR3, the DNA is TGTGCCAGCAGTCCCCAGTCTTTAGCGGGAGCTAAGCAGTACTTC. The chain combines TRBV9 with TRBJ2-7, with TRBD2 matching over 9 bases. This CDR3 is 15 amino acids long. J gave up 8 bases and V 5 bases, and 14 bases lay outside the gene matches. Germline CDR1 is SGDLS and CDR2 is YYNGEE.

The V call is TRBV4-2, the J call TRBJ2-1; 9 nucleotides align to TRBD1. This CDR3 is built from 17 residues. The V and J ends lost 2 bases and 7 bases, in that order; junction bases with no gene match: 12. Germline V gene lookup returns CDR1 LGHNA and CDR2 YNFKEQ. The CDR3 spells CASSQNNRLGTGNEQFF. The CDR3 DNA sequence: TGTGCCAGCAGCCAAAATAATAGGCTCGGGACAGGGAATGAGCAGTTCTTC.

The J gene is TRBJ2-2, the V gene TRBV28, with D perhaps TRBD2 (6 bases). Germline V gene data show CDR1 as MDHEN and CDR2 as SYDVKM. CDR3 length: 14 residues. Trimming cost V 5 bases and J 9 bases, with 16 bases left between them. The CDR3 is CASSPGRRDRELFF. For the CDR3, the DNA is TGTGCCAGCAGTCCCGGGCGGAGGGACCGGGAGCTGTTTTTT.

The chain couples TRBV10-3 to TRBJ1-2, with TRBD1 as a possible D gene (5 bases). There are 13 residues in the CDR3. The V gene lost 7 bases and the J gene lost 3 bases, with 12 bases spanning the gap. Germline-derived CDR1 and CDR2 are ENHRY and SYGVKD. CDR3 in DNA: TGTGCCATCAATCCCACAGGTGACTATGGCTACACCTTC. This codes for CAINPTGDYGYTF.

The chain joins TRBV9 to TRBJ2-1; 7 nucleotides match TRBD1. CDR3 length equals 16 residues. Germline V gene data show CDR1 as SGDLS and CDR2 as YYNGEE. Trimming at V came to 0 bases and at J to 0 bases, leaving 3 bases not matched to a gene. CDR3 bases: TGTGCCAGCAGCGTAGACAGGGGAGTCTCCTACAATGAGCAGTTCTTC. Its protein product is CASSVDRGVSYNEQFF.

This clone has just one count. J is TRBJ1-2 and V is TRBV2, with 7 bases fitting TRBD1. The CDR3 length is 12 residues. Trimming at V came to 5 bases and at J to 9 bases, leaving 6 bases not matched to a gene. Germline V gives CDR1 SNHLY, CDR2 FYNNEI. CDR3 nucleotides: TGTGCCAGCAGTAGACAGGGTGGGAGCTACACCTTC. Amino acids: CASSRQGGSYTF.

The chain joins TRBV6-6 to TRBJ1-2; 10 positions agree with TRBD1. V lost 11 bases, J lost 3 bases, and 6 bases stayed unmatched. This CDR3 is built from 13 residues. Germline loops: CDR1 MNHNY, CDR2 SVGAGI (reference sequence). In DNA form, the CDR3 reads TGTGCCGCCCAGACAGGGGGCGACTATGGCTACACCTTC. It specifies CAAQTGGDYGYTF.

The rearrangement uses TRBV12-5 and TRBJ1-1; 8 nucleotides line up with TRBD1. The junction had 7 bases not matched to a gene; V was cut back by 7 bases and J by 0 bases. Per the germline V gene, CDR1 is LGHNT and CDR2 is FRNRAP. This CDR3 is built from 15 residues. CDR3 in DNA: TGTGCTAGTGTCCCATTGGGACAGGTGAACACTGAAGCTTTCTTT. Translating gives CASVPLGQVNTEAFF.

The rearrangement joins TRBV2 to TRBJ1-1; TRBD1 might be the D (5 bases). Germline values: CDR1 SNHLY, CDR2 FYNNEI. The CDR3 length is 16 residues. V lost 6 bases and J lost 0, with 17 bases in between. This CDR3 is CASSGGGLKVNTEAFF. The CDR3 nucleotides read TGTGCCAGCAGCGGGGGGGGATTAAAGGTGAACACTGAAGCTTTCTTT.

The chain joins TRBV2 to TRBJ2-7; D is uncertain. Germline values: CDR1 SNHLY, CDR2 FYNNEI. The V and J ends lost 1 base and 7 bases respectively, with 11 bases between them. The CDR3 loop spans 13 amino acids. This CDR3 is CASSEDSVLEQYF. CDR3 DNA: TGTGCCAGCAGTGAAGACAGTGTTTTGGAGCAGTACTTC.

The chain links TRBV5-6 to TRBJ1-6; D perhaps matches TRBD1 (5 bases). Germline assignment: CDR1 SGHDT and CDR2 YYEEEE. The germline V and J ends were trimmed by 0 bases and 6 bases, with 10 bases remaining between them. The CDR3 runs 15 residues. The CDR3 DNA reads TGTGCCAGCAGCTTGGATACGGGACTTAATTCACCCCTCCACTTT. Protein product: CASSLDTGLNSPLHF.